This T cell receptor (beta chain) came from a study of beta chain features in type 1 diabetes. Study details: Over all samples combined, more than 90,000,000 sorted cells were examined.

Per germline, CDR1 SEHNR and CDR2 FQNEAQ (reference sequence). Trimming took off 2 bases at V and 4 bases at J, with 12 bases between the two ends. The CDR3 covers 14 residues. This clone occurred a few times. The study reverse transcribed the entire isolated RNA, so it sequenced expressed TCRB transcripts. Data came from immunoSEQ multiplex PCR; TCRdb stores just in-frame clones and leaves some out. The sample lists 250,000 to 300,000 clones; under 8.5% were seen once. Sequences were obtained from central memory CD4+ T cells from blood. This receptor was taken from a woman aged 18 to 35 in good health. V and J are TRBV7-9 and TRBJ2-7; unclear D gene. CDR3 residues: CASSLPGSGYEQYF. The CDR3 DNA is TGTGCCAGCAGCTTACCCGGGTCCGGGTACGAGCAGTACTTC. Full variable domain (remainder filled in from reference TRBV7-9 and TRBJ2-7): DTGVSQNPRHKITKRGQNVTFRCDPISEHNRLYWYRQTLGQGPEFLTYFQNEAQLEKSRLLSDRFSAERPKGSFSTLEIQRTEQGDSAMYLCASSLPGSGYEQYFGPGTRLTVT.